This TCR beta chain is from a study of beta chain features in type 1 diabetes. Overall study findings and caveats: More deletions and fewer insertions at VDJ junctions were seen in type 1 diabetes patients.

Every isolated RNA sample was fully reverse transcribed, so sequencing captured expressed TCRB transcripts. Measured with immunoSEQ multiplex PCR; TCRdb has only the in-frame clones, and not every one. This table holds about 290,000 clones, roughly 8% found once. Each sorted fraction was over 95% pure. Regarding this clone: Its antigen remains unknown.

The CDR3 loop spans 14 amino acids. CDR1 and CDR2 (germline): SGDLS, YYNGEE. Deletions cut 5 bases from V and 5 bases from J, with 16 bases between. Material: central memory CD4+ T cells from blood. The TCR originated in a woman between 18 and 29 years old in good health. J is TRBJ1-1 and V is TRBV9, with a possible D match to TRBD1 (5 bases). As DNA, the CDR3 is TGTGCCAGCAGGGCCGGGACCCCGAGAACTGAAGCTTTCTTT. This encodes CASRAGTPRTEAFF.